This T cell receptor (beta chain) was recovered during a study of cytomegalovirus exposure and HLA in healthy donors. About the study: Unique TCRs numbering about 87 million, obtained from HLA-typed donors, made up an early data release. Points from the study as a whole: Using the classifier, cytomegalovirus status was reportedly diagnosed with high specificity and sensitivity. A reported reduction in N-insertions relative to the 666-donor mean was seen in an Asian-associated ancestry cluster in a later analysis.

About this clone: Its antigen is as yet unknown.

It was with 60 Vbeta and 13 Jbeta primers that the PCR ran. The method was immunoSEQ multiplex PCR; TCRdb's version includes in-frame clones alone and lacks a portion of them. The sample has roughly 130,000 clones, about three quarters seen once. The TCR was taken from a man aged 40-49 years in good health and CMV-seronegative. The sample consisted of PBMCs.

The CDR3 region is CASSPTTGVRSEQYF. DNA for the CDR3: TGTGCCAGCAGCCCCACTACAGGGGTTCGAAGCGAGCAGTACTTC. This chain links TRBV7-6 with TRBJ2-7; 7 bases align to TRBD1. CDR3 length: 15 amino acids. V gave up 5 bases and J gave up 6 bases; unmatched junction bases: 13. Germline lookup yields CDR1 SGHVS and CDR2 FNYEAQ.